This TCR beta chain was obtained from a study of STAT5B mutations in CD4+ large granular lymphocyte leukemia. Whole-study results and caveats: No patients shared main leukemic clonotypes, though about 26% appeared at low frequency elsewhere.

Assay: immunoSEQ multiplex PCR; the TCRdb copy retains only in-frame clones and omits some. The sample lists 37,000 or so clones, around 90% occurring once. With regard to this clone: Antigen specificity is unknown.

Trimming removed 6 bases at V and 3 bases at J, with 12 bases between. This CDR3 has 13 residues. Germline assignment: CDR1 SNHLY and CDR2 FYNNEI. The sample comprised CD4+ T cells from blood buffy coats. The sequence derives from a human donor in good health. This chain links TRBV2 with TRBJ2-7; D remains unclear. The CDR3 DNA follows: TGTGCCAGCAGAAATACTCCCGACTACGAGCAGTACTTC. This encodes CASRNTPDYEQYF.